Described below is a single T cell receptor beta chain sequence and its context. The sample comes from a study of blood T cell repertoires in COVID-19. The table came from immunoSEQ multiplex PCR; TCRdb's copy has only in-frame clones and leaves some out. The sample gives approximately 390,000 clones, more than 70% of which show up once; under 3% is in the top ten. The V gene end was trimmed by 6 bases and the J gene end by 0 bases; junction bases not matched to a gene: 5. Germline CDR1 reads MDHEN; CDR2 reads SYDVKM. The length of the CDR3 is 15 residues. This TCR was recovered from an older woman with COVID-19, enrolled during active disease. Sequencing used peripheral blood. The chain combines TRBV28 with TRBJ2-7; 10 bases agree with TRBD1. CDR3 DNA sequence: TGTGCCAGCAGGGCTTGGACAGGGGGCTCCTACGAGCAGTACTTC. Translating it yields CASRAWTGGSYEQYF.